This entry lists 32 T cell receptor beta chains sequenced from one sample in a study of blood T cells in healthy people across ages. A second roughly 6 to 11 cycle PCR used barcoded and J-beta primers. TCRdb itself ran the 5' RACE reads through MiXCR, one entry per CDR3 protein. This sample has under 1 million distinct CDR3 sequences, with about 42% found just once. Specimen: blood. Receptor source: a man between 60 and 75 years old in good health.

This clonotype was seen a few times. The chain uses TRBV6-5 and TRBJ2-6; 10 nucleotides line up with TRBD1. The V gene's germline CDR1 is MNHEY and CDR2 SVGAGI. The trim removed 2 bases at V and 3 bases at J, leaving 7 bases unmatched. The CDR3 sequence is 18 residues long. The CDR3: CASSYGTGALYGANVLTF. The CDR3 nucleotides read TGTGCCAGCAGTTACGGGACAGGGGCCCTTTATGGGGCCAACGTCCTGACTTTC.

The chain couples TRBV7-9 to TRBJ2-7, with a weak D call TRBD1 (6 bases). Germline-derived CDR1 and CDR2 are SEHNR and FQNEAQ (reference sequence). The CDR3 totals 14 residues. Trimming stripped 5 bases from V and 4 bases from J, with 15 bases between. As DNA, the CDR3 is TGTGCCAGCAGCCAGAGGCAGGGGTTATACGAGCAGTACTTC. Translating gives CASSQRQGLYEQYF. The whole variable domain, filled in from reference TRBV7-9 and TRBJ2-7, reads DTGVSQNPRHKITKRGQNVTFRCDPISEHNRLYWYRQTLGQGPEFLTYFQNEAQLEKSRLLSDRFSAERPKGSFSTLEIQRTEQGDSAMYLCASSQRQGLYEQYFGPGTRLTVT.

The rearrangement joins TRBV9 to TRBJ2-3; 13 bases line up with TRBD2. The CDR3 is made up of 16 amino acids. Trimming took 3 bases from V and 5 from J; bases not matched to a gene: 6. Per the germline V gene, CDR1 is SGDLS and CDR2 is YYNGEE. The DNA of the CDR3 is TGTGCCAGCAGCGACTTACTAGCGGGGGGGCAAGATACGCAGTATTTT. Translation: CASSDLLAGGQDTQYF. The entire variable domain, with the rest obtained from reference TRBV9 and TRBJ2-3, is as follows: DSGVTQTPKHLITATGQRVTLRCSPRSGDLSVYWYQQSLDQGLQFLIQYYNGEERAKGNILERFSAQQFPDLHSELNLSSLELGDSALYFCASSDLLAGGQDTQYFGPGTRLTVL.

Concerning this clonotype: A much larger clone differs by one base, so this may be a read error. The V gene is TRBV7-2, the J gene TRBJ2-5; TRBD2 aligns across 10 bases. This CDR3 has 15 residues. Germline-derived CDR1 and CDR2 are SGHTA and FQGNSA. Trimming took 4 bases from V and 11 from J; bases not matched to a gene: 13. This CDR3 reads CASSSIASGGGEQYF. The CDR3 DNA reads TGTGCCAGCAGCTCGATCGCTAGCGGGGGAGGTGAGCAGTACTTC.

This chain joins TRBV28 and TRBJ2-1, with 8 bases matching TRBD1. The trim removed 5 bases at V and 4 bases at J, leaving 10 bases unmatched. From germline, CDR1 is MDHEN and CDR2 SYDVKM. This CDR3 is built from 16 residues. CDR3 nucleotides: TGTGCCAGCAGTCCCGCAGGGGGCTTGGGGTACAATGAGCAGTTCTTC. This codes for CASSPAGGLGYNEQFF.

The genes are TRBV11-3 and TRBJ2-5; D possibly corresponds to TRBD2 (6 bases). This CDR3 is 17 amino acids long. Trimming pared 5 bases from V and 0 bases from J, leaving 19 bases between. CDR1 and CDR2 from the germline V gene are SGHNT and YENEEA. The CDR3, as DNA: TGTGCCAGCAGCCCACTAGACGGGCTAGCGTACCAAGAGACCCAGTACTTC. Translation: CASSPLDGLAYQETQYF.

The chain joins TRBV27 to TRBJ1-4; D ambiguous. Trimming removed 6 bases from V and 3 bases from J, with 14 bases in between. Germline-derived CDR1 and CDR2 are MNHEY and SMNVEV (reference sequence). The length of the CDR3 is 15 residues. The CDR3 spells CASSPLYASNEKLFF. The CDR3, as DNA: TGTGCCAGCAGCCCTTTGTACGCCTCTAATGAAAAACTGTTTTTT. Full variable domain (outside the CDR3, taken from reference TRBV27 and TRBJ1-4): EAQVTQNPRYLITVTGKKLTVTCSQNMNHEYMSWYRQDPGLGLRQIYYSMNVEVTDKGDVPEGYKVSRKEKRNFPLILESPSPNQTSLYFCASSPLYASNEKLFFGSGTQLSVL.

Notes on this clonotype: It may be a read error: a sequence one base away is much more abundant. The V and J genes are TRBV5-6 and TRBJ2-1; D gene ambiguous. The CDR3 extends over 14 amino acids. Germline CDR1 reads SGHDT; CDR2 reads YYEEEE. Trimming left V 2 bases short and J 13 bases short, with 19 bases between. CDR3 sequence (DNA): TGTGCCAGCAGCTTCCCCGCTGGGCGAGAGACCCAGTTCTTC. Residues: CASSFPAGRETQFF.

This chain connects TRBV20-1 to TRBJ1-6; perhaps TRBD1 as D (5 bases). Trimming took 0 bases from V and 8 from J, leaving 11 bases between them. This CDR3 has 14 residues. Per the germline V gene, CDR1 is DFQATT and CDR2 is SNEGSKA (reference sequence). Here the CDR3 DNA reads TGCAGTGCTAGAGATAAGGGGTGGGATTCACCCCTCCACTTT. As protein: CSARDKGWDSPLHF.

The V call is TRBV20-1, the J call TRBJ2-3; D gene unclear. Germline V gene data show CDR1 as DFQATT and CDR2 as SNEGSKA (reference sequence). This CDR3 is 15 amino acids long. Trimming shortened V by 4 bases and J by 0 bases, and 14 bases separated the two germline ends. The CDR3 spells CSATPLTSSTDTQYF. DNA for the CDR3: TGCAGTGCTACCCCGCTCACCTCAAGCACAGATACGCAGTATTTT.

The J gene is TRBJ1-2, the V gene TRBV6-1, with a possible D match to TRBD1 (5 bases). Germline loops: CDR1 MNHNS, CDR2 SASEGT. This CDR3 has 14 residues. V lost 6 bases and J 0 bases, leaving 11 bases between the germline ends. Written as DNA, the CDR3 is TGTGCCAGCAGGAGACAGATTCCTAACTATGGCTACACCTTC. Translated, it gives CASRRQIPNYGYTF.

The gene calls are TRBV3-1 and TRBJ2-5; D uncertain. The DNA end lines up better with TRBJ2-7; the J call may be wrong. This CDR3 has 13 residues. In germline, CDR1 is LGHDT, CDR2 YNNKEL (reference sequence). CDR3 region: CASSRNPSYEQYF. CDR3 bases: TGTGCCAGCAGCCGAAACCCGTCCTACGAGCAGTACTTC.

The V call is TRBV4-3, the J call TRBJ2-4; 7 positions agree with TRBD2. The germline CDR1 and CDR2 sequences are LGHNA and YSLEER. The CDR3 runs 17 residues. The V and J ends lost 1 base and 0 bases, in that order; junction bases with no gene match: 6. DNA of the CDR3: TGCGCCAGCAGCCAAGGGGTGGGGGGGGTAGCCAAAAACATTCAGTACTTC. The encoded protein is CASSQGVGGVAKNIQYF.

The V and J genes are TRBV4-3 and TRBJ1-2; no clear D. From germline, CDR1 is LGHNA and CDR2 YSLEER. This CDR3 contains 15 residues. V was trimmed by 4 bases and J by 3 bases, leaving 15 bases between them. CDR3 sequence: CASSPTRDTDYGYTF. For the CDR3, the DNA is TGCGCCAGCAGCCCGACTCGGGATACCGACTATGGCTACACCTTC.

This clonotype was counted only a few times. The CDR3 here is CASSARQGWSETQYF. The CDR3 nucleotides are TGTGCCAGCAGCGCGCGACAGGGGTGGTCGGAGACCCAGTACTTC. This chain uses TRBV5-6 with TRBJ2-5; 8 nucleotides line up with TRBD1. V was clipped by 4 bases and J by 5 bases; unmatched bases: 10. The CDR3 totals 15 residues. Germline lookup yields CDR1 SGHDT and CDR2 YYEEEE.

The V and J genes are TRBV6-1 and TRBJ2-7, with 11 nucleotides matching TRBD1. Per the germline V gene, CDR1 is MNHNS and CDR2 is SASEGT. J was trimmed by 5 bases and V by 2 bases; bases with no gene match: 8. This CDR3 spans 16 amino acids. CDR3 nucleotide sequence: TGTGCCAGCAGTGAAACCAGGACAGGGGGCTTCGACGAGCAGTACTTC. This sequence encodes CASSETRTGGFDEQYF.

The rearrangement links TRBV12-3 or TRBV12-4 to TRBJ2-7; perhaps TRBD1 as D (5 bases). The CDR3 contains 16 residues. The V end was cut by 5 bases, the J end by 5 bases, with 22 bases between. This CDR3 is CASSDGPRAYTDEQYF. The CDR3 DNA is TGTGCCAGCAGTGACGGACCCAGGGCCTACACCGACGAGCAGTACTTC.

This clonotype was found a few times. This chain joins TRBV5-6 and TRBJ2-5, with unresolved D. Germline-derived CDR1 and CDR2 are SGHDT and YYEEEE. The CDR3 has 13 residues. Deletions cut 2 bases from V and 5 bases from J, with 10 bases between. DNA of the CDR3: TGTGCCAGCAGCTTATCCCAGAGGGAGACCCAGTACTTC. Residues: CASSLSQRETQYF.

In this sample, this clonotype turned up once. V and J are TRBV6-1 and TRBJ1-1; D unresolved. Per germline, CDR1 MNHNS and CDR2 SASEGT. There are 17 residues in the CDR3. V lost 5 bases and J 0 bases, leaving 19 bases between the germline ends. DNA for the CDR3: TGTGCCAGCAGTCCCTCTTTGACAACAGCTATGAACACTGAAGCTTTCTTT. It specifies CASSPSLTTAMNTEAFF.

This clonotype has only a few counts. V usage is TRBV29-1 and J usage is TRBJ1-2; a weak D match, TRBD1 (6 bases). The CDR3 extends over 13 amino acids. Trimming pared 3 bases from V and 4 bases from J, leaving 12 bases between. Germline V CDR1 and CDR2: SQVTM, ANQGSEA. CDR3 protein: CSVDQGSGYGYTF. Written as DNA, the CDR3 is TGCAGCGTTGATCAGGGGTCGGGCTATGGCTACACCTTC. The full variable domain, completed using reference TRBV29-1 and TRBJ1-2, is SAVISQKPSRDICQRGTSLTIQCQVDSQVTMMFWYRQQPGQSLTLIATANQGSEATYESGFVIDKFPISRPNLTFSTLTVSNMSPEDSSIYLCSVDQGSGYGYTFGSGTRLTVV.

This chain uses TRBV9 with TRBJ2-1; 11 bases match TRBD2. V was clipped by 4 bases and J by 6 bases; unmatched bases: 6. The germline CDR1 and CDR2 sequences are SGDLS and YYNGEE. This CDR3 is 15 amino acids long. The CDR3 DNA sequence: TGTGCCAGCAGCCCAAGACTAGCGGGGATCAATGAGCAGTTCTTC. Its translation: CASSPRLAGINEQFF.

The V gene is TRBV11-2, the J gene TRBJ2-7; D could derive from TRBD1 or TRBD2 (6 bases each). The V and J ends lost 6 bases and 2 bases respectively, with 14 bases between them. This CDR3 is 14 amino acids long. Germline CDR1 SGHAT, CDR2 FQNNGV. The CDR3 reads CASSSGGTTYEQYF. The DNA of the CDR3 is TGTGCCAGCAGTTCCGGCGGGACAACCTACGAGCAGTACTTC.

This clonotype has a handful of counts. The chain employs TRBV7-8 and TRBJ2-1; 8 bases are shared with TRBD1. Germline CDR1 and CDR2: SGHVS and FQNEAQ. The CDR3 runs 16 residues. The V and J ends lost 5 bases and 0 bases, in that order; junction bases with no gene match: 6. This chain's CDR3 is CASSQRQGSSYNEQFF. DNA for the CDR3: TGTGCCAGCAGCCAACGACAGGGGAGCTCCTACAATGAGCAGTTCTTC.

V and J are TRBV15 and TRBJ1-4; 9 bases line up with TRBD1. Trimming took 3 bases from V and 8 from J; bases not matched to a gene: 4. This CDR3 has 14 residues. From germline, CDR1 is LNHNV and CDR2 YYDKDF (reference sequence). CDR3 sequence reads: CATSRTGGYEKLFF. In DNA form, the CDR3 reads TGTGCCACCAGCAGGACAGGGGGATACGAAAAACTGTTTTTT.

In its sample, this clonotype was seen a few times. The rearrangement links TRBV4-3 to TRBJ2-5; 7 positions agree with TRBD2. J was trimmed by 5 bases and V by 0 bases; bases with no gene match: 6. This CDR3 has 15 residues. Germline lookup yields CDR1 LGHNA and CDR2 YSLEER. The DNA of the CDR3 is TGCGCCAGCAGCCAAGATAGGGCGGGGGTGGAGACCCAGTACTTC. Translation gives CASSQDRAGVETQYF.

This clonotype appeared a single time. The chain has TRBV7-9 and TRBJ1-2; weak D call: TRBD1 (6 bases). Trimming removed 3 bases at V and 1 base at J, with 15 bases between. The germline CDR1 and CDR2 sequences are SEHNR and FQNEAQ (reference sequence). This CDR3 has 16 residues. For the CDR3, the DNA is TGTGCCAGCAGCTTTGGTGTGTCAGGGGTTAACTATGGCTACACCTTC. Amino acids: CASSFGVSGVNYGYTF.

This clonotype was seen a handful of times. The chain links TRBV28 to TRBJ1-6, with TRBD1 matching 7 bases. Germline values: CDR1 MDHEN, CDR2 SYDVKM. V lost 5 bases to trimming and J lost 4 bases; unmatched junction nucleotides: 8. The length of the CDR3 is 16 residues. In DNA form, the CDR3 reads TGTGCCAGCAGTATAAGACAGGGCCCGTATAATTCACCCCTCCACTTT. Its translation is CASSIRQGPYNSPLHF.

The chain links TRBV6-2 or TRBV6-3 to TRBJ1-5; 8 bases are a match to TRBD1. CDR1 is MNHEY and CDR2 is SVGEGT in the germline V gene. The J segment lost 5 bases and the V segment lost 4 bases, leaving 1 base of the junction unmatched. The CDR3 spans 13 residues. The CDR3 spells CASSSGGDQPQHF. DNA of the CDR3: TGTGCCAGCAGTTCAGGGGGCGATCAGCCCCAGCATTTT.

This clonotype was counted between two and nine times. The chain employs TRBV20-1 and TRBJ2-7, with D hard to call. The germline V and J ends were trimmed by 0 bases and 9 bases, with 15 bases remaining between them. This CDR3 contains 13 residues. CDR1 DFQATT and CDR2 SNEGSKA come from the germline V gene (reference sequence). The CDR3 DNA is TGCAGTGCTAGAGATACGCAAAGGCTACCGCAGTACTTC. Translation gives CSARDTQRLPQYF.

The chain recombines TRBV20-1 with TRBJ2-5; TRBD1 or TRBD2 may be the D gene (5 bases each). Per germline, CDR1 DFQATT and CDR2 SNEGSKA (reference sequence). V lost 1 base, J lost 2 bases, and 11 bases lay in between. This CDR3 comprises 14 residues. This CDR3 is CSARVGDSQETQYF. As DNA, the CDR3 is TGCAGTGCTAGAGTGGGAGACAGTCAAGAGACCCAGTACTTC.

The V call is TRBV12-3 or TRBV12-4, the J call TRBJ1-2; 9 bases match TRBD1. V dropped 5 bases and J dropped 8; count of bases not matched to a gene: 12. The CDR3 has 15 residues. The CDR3 DNA reads as TGTGCCAGCAGTCTACTCGTACAGGGGGCGGAGGGCTACACCTTC. Its protein is CASSLLVQGAEGYTF.

At least ten counts were recorded for this clonotype. The genes are TRBV4-3 and TRBJ2-7, with D unclear. The CDR3 runs to 13 residues. Between the trimmed V and J ends, which lost 2 bases and 0 bases, there was a span of 5 bases. Germline-derived CDR1 and CDR2 are LGHNA and YSLEER. The CDR3 DNA sequence: TGCGCCAGCAGCCAACTAGTCTCCTACGAGCAGTACTTC. Its translation: CASSQLVSYEQYF.